This T cell receptor (beta chain) was sequenced for a study of blood T cells in healthy people across ages. The CDR3 length is 15 residues. In germline, CDR1 is SQVTM, CDR2 ANQGSEA. The germline V and J ends were trimmed by 4 bases and 0 bases, with 12 bases remaining between them. The use of a sample-barcoded 5' primer and a J-beta primer mix characterized a second PCR of about 7 to 12 cycles. TCRdb independently ran MiXCR on the 5' RACE reads; one entry per CDR3 protein. The data show about 1.8 million distinct CDR3 sequences, roughly 49% seen once. This clonotype has only a few counts. The sequenced material came from blood. V usage is TRBV29-1 and J usage is TRBJ2-2, with a weak D call TRBD2 (5 bases). The sequence was obtained from a middle-aged woman in good health. CDR3 in amino acids: CSVVFEGSNTGELFF. In DNA, the CDR3 is TGCAGCGTTGTGTTTGAGGGTTCGAACACCGGGGAGCTGTTTTTT.